This T cell receptor (beta chain) was captured in a study of blood T cell repertoires in COVID-19. Overall study: COVID-19 samples, acute and convalescent, were from the United States, Italy and Spain. T cells, B-cell-depleted T cells, or PBMCs provided the cDNA or gDNA that served as material.

Per the study methods: Reference gene primer amplification in the assay estimated nucleated cell counts. TCRdb's table, derived via immunoSEQ multiplex PCR, lists solely in-frame clones and lacks some. V, J and clone size were drawn from that table, and D and trimming were deduced from the DNA. The repertoire includes tens of thousands of clones, roughly 84% of them detected once, and roughly 30% sits in the top ten. V lost 0 bases and J lost 9, with 14 bases in between. Germline V lookup: CDR1 SGHRS, CDR2 YFSETQ. The CDR3 consists of 14 residues. V gene TRBV5-1 combines with J gene TRBJ2-3; the D gene is possibly TRBD2 (5 bases). The receptor was derived from a woman of 80 years or more with active or convalescent COVID-19. The sequenced sample was peripheral blood. The CDR3 nucleotides are TGCGCCAGCAGCTTGGCCTTAGACCGCGGGACGCAGTATTTT. This sequence encodes CASSLALDRGTQYF. Full variable domain (missing parts from reference TRBV5-1 and TRBJ2-3): KAGVTQTPRYLIKTRGQQVTLSCSPISGHRSVSWYQQTPGQGLQFLFEYFSETQRNKGNFPGRFSGRQFSNSRSEMNVSTLELGDSALYLCASSLALDRGTQYFGPGTRLTVL.